Presented here are 31 T cell receptor beta chains from one specimen sequenced in a study of control samples from healthy donors and cancer patients (dated by TCRdb to between 2020 and 2021). Receptor amplification or capture employed the immunoSEQ multiplex PCR assay. The clones in this table, taken by TCRdb from immuneACCESS, are in-frame only. Not every clone is retained; where verified, under half of the shortfall comes from an unresolved V gene, and the cause of the rest is unknown. For this sample there are roughly 130,000 clones; roughly 88% appear just once. About 3.4% of the sample is held by the ten biggest clonotypes. The sequencing sample was made of blood. These receptors all come from a man in his fifties or sixties in good health.

The rearrangement links TRBV9 to TRBJ2-1; 9 nucleotides agree with TRBD2. The germline CDR1 and CDR2 sequences are SGDLS and YYNGEE. The CDR3 covers 16 residues. V shed 2 bases and J 0 bases; nucleotides not matched to a gene: 3. DNA for the CDR3: TGTGCCAGCAGCGTCGCGGGACTAGCCTCCTACAATGAGCAGTTCTTC. Protein: CASSVAGLASYNEQFF.

In its sample, this clone was seen a few times. The chain recombines TRBV16 with TRBJ2-2; no definite D call. Germline CDR1 KGHSY, CDR2 FQNENV. The CDR3 runs to 14 residues. The ends were cut back, 2 bases at V and 6 bases at J, with 10 bases in the middle. The DNA for the CDR3 is TGTGCCAGCAGCCAAATAGCTCGGGCCGGGGAGCTGTTTTTT. Translated, it gives CASSQIARAGELFF.

The J gene is TRBJ1-6, the V gene TRBV13, with a weak D call TRBD1 (5 bases). The CDR3 runs to 14 residues. The germline V gene has CDR1 PRHDT and CDR2 FYEKMQ (reference sequence). The V and J ends lost 5 bases and 7 bases respectively, with 12 bases between them. CDR3 in DNA: TGTGCCAGCAGCAGGGGTCGAGGCAATTCACCCCTCCACTTT. It specifies CASSRGRGNSPLHF.

This chain connects TRBV27 to TRBJ1-6, with D possibly being TRBD1 (6 bases). V was shortened by 5 bases and J by 9 bases, with 17 bases between the two germline ends. Germline V gives CDR1 MNHEY, CDR2 SMNVEV (reference sequence). This CDR3 is built from 15 residues. The CDR3: CASSQTGVYLSPLHF. CDR3 bases: TGTGCCAGCAGTCAGACAGGCGTTTATCTTTCACCCCTCCACTTT.

The chain joins TRBV10-2 to TRBJ2-2; TRBD2 aligns across 8 bases. Germline V CDR1 and CDR2: WSHSY, SAAADI. V shed 5 bases, J shed 6 bases, and the junction held 11 bases outside the gene matches. The CDR3 totals 16 residues. The CDR3 sequence: CASSSGVSGAAGELFF. In nucleotides, the CDR3 is TGCGCCAGCAGTTCGGGGGTTAGCGGGGCGGCCGGGGAGCTGTTTTTT.

The chain carries TRBV6-5 and TRBJ1-5; TRBD1 aligns across 8 bases. Germline values: CDR1 MNHEY, CDR2 SVGAGI. V dropped 6 bases and J dropped 1; count of bases not matched to a gene: 2. CDR3 length equals 14 residues. The CDR3 DNA is TGTGCCAGCAGGGACAGGGTGAGCAATCAGCCCCAGCATTTT. Protein product: CASRDRVSNQPQHF.

The genes are TRBV13 and TRBJ2-7; D remains unclear. The V end lost 2 bases, the J end lost 2 bases, and 10 bases lay between the germline ends. This CDR3 region has 14 residues. Germline CDR1 reads PRHDT; CDR2 reads FYEKMQ (reference sequence). The CDR3 sequence is CASSLMGSPYEQYF. CDR3 DNA: TGTGCCAGCAGCTTAATGGGGTCTCCCTACGAGCAGTACTTC.

This chain uses TRBV3-1 (or the pseudogene TRBV3-2) with TRBJ1-1; D call uncertain. The CDR3 is 13 amino acids. V lost 6 bases, J lost 1 base, and 9 bases lay in between. From germline, CDR1 is LGHDT and CDR2 YNNKEL (reference sequence). CDR3 sequence (DNA): TGTGCCAGCAGTATTTTTGGGAACACTGAAGCTTTCTTT. Translating gives CASSIFGNTEAFF.

The chain links TRBV28 to TRBJ1-2; a weak D match, TRBD1 (5 bases). Germline values: CDR1 MDHEN, CDR2 SYDVKM. V lost 4 bases to trimming and J lost 1 base, with 16 bases between them. The CDR3 is 16 residues long. This CDR3 reads CASSSGTQSLNYGYTF. The CDR3 DNA is TGTGCCAGCAGTTCCGGGACTCAAAGTCTTAACTATGGCTACACCTTC.

The chain joins TRBV12-5 to TRBJ2-7; D uncertain. The CDR3 has 12 amino acids. V dropped 1 base and J dropped 6 bases, with 7 bases sitting between them. Per germline, CDR1 LGHNT and CDR2 FRNRAP. The CDR3 region has the DNA TGTGCTAGTGGTTTGGGGGCGCTCGAGCAGTACTTC. This codes for CASGLGALEQYF.

The V call is TRBV24-1, the J call TRBJ2-2; D is tentatively TRBD1 or TRBD2 (7 bases each). V dropped 4 bases and J dropped 7 bases, with 15 bases sitting between them. The CDR3 has 15 residues. Germline V gene data show CDR1 as KGHDR and CDR2 as SFDVKD. CDR3 protein: CATSDHARGGGELFF. The CDR3 DNA is TGTGCCACCAGTGACCATGCCAGGGGGGGCGGGGAGCTGTTTTTT.

The chain has TRBV7-6 and TRBJ2-1, with 11 bases fitting TRBD2. The CDR3 loop spans 16 amino acids. CDR1 and CDR2 (germline): SGHVS, FNYEAQ. J was trimmed by 6 bases and V by 0 bases; bases with no gene match: 4. The DNA of the CDR3 is TGTGCCAGCAGCTTAGCGGGACTAGCGGTTTTCAATGAGCAGTTCTTC. It specifies CASSLAGLAVFNEQFF.

The rearrangement joins TRBV19 to TRBJ2-2; D might be TRBD1 (6 bases). The CDR3 is 14 residues long. Germline V lookup: CDR1 LNHDA, CDR2 SQIVND (reference sequence). V was shortened by 10 bases and J by 0 bases, with 12 bases between the two germline ends. The CDR3 region is CATQWGPNTGELFF. The DNA for the CDR3 is TGTGCCACTCAGTGGGGGCCGAACACCGGGGAGCTGTTTTTT.

The V call is TRBV28, the J call TRBJ1-1; a possible D gene is TRBD1 (5 bases). The V end lost 3 bases, the J end lost 6 bases, and 20 bases lay between the germline ends. The CDR3 is made up of 16 amino acids. The V gene's germline CDR1 is MDHEN and CDR2 SYDVKM. DNA of the CDR3: TGTGCCAGCAGTTTGTTGTCAGGGAGTGAGGGGCCTGAAGCTTTCTTT. This gives the protein CASSLLSGSEGPEAFF.

V usage is TRBV6-2 or TRBV6-3 and J usage is TRBJ2-4; no firm D call. Per germline, CDR1 MNHEY and CDR2 SVGEGT. The CDR3 contains 15 residues. V lost 6 bases, J lost 0 bases, and 12 bases lay in between. CDR3 amino acids: CASSRSTLAKNIQYF. CDR3 DNA: TGTGCCAGCAGCCGCAGTACCTTAGCCAAAAACATTCAGTACTTC.

The chain uses TRBV28 and TRBJ2-1; 10 nucleotides align to TRBD2. The V segment lost 2 bases and the J segment 7 bases; nucleotides outside the gene matches: 5. Germline CDR1 reads MDHEN; CDR2 reads SYDVKM. This CDR3 comprises 15 residues. CDR3 nucleotides: TGTGCCAGCAGTTTAGCTAGCGGGGGACGAAATGAGCAGTTCTTC. Protein product: CASSLASGGRNEQFF.

V usage is TRBV6-2 or TRBV6-3 and J usage is TRBJ2-1, with 8 bases that match TRBD2. CDR1 is MNHEY, CDR2 SVGEGT, per germline. V shed 4 bases, J shed 8 bases, and the junction held 10 bases outside the gene matches. The length of the CDR3 is 15 residues. CDR3 amino acids: CASSWDGGAFYEQFF. CDR3 nucleotides: TGTGCCAGCAGTTGGGACGGGGGGGCCTTTTATGAGCAGTTCTTC.

This sequence joins TRBV10-3 and TRBJ2-7; 8 nucleotides match TRBD1. CDR3 size: 15 residues. V trimming: 5 bases; J trimming: 0 bases; junction bases outside the gene matches: 6. Per the germline V gene, CDR1 is ENHRY and CDR2 is SYGVKD. CDR3 DNA sequence: TGTGCCATCAGTAACTCCGGGACAGGCTCCTACGAGCAGTACTTC. The encoded protein is CAISNSGTGSYEQYF.

The chain carries TRBV19 and TRBJ2-7; 8 bases line up with TRBD1. The germline CDR1 and CDR2 sequences are LNHDA and SQIVND (reference sequence). The CDR3 has 15 residues. V trimming: 3 bases; J trimming: 1 base; junction bases outside the gene matches: 5. The CDR3 region is CASSISTGGSYEQYF. The CDR3 DNA follows: TGTGCCAGTAGTATCTCTACAGGGGGGTCCTACGAGCAGTACTTC.

This chain uses TRBV19 with TRBJ1-4; D is uncertain. This CDR3 region has 14 residues. Germline V gene data show CDR1 as LNHDA and CDR2 as SQIVND (reference sequence). Trimming took off 5 bases at V and 4 bases at J, with 11 bases between the two ends. CDR3 sequence reads: CASSLGSLNEKLFF. CDR3 nucleotide sequence: TGTGCCAGTAGTCTGGGCAGCCTTAATGAAAAACTGTTTTTT.

The count of this clone is one. The gene calls are TRBV3-1 (or the pseudogene TRBV3-2) and TRBJ1-2; TRBD1 aligns across 9 bases. CDR3 length: 13 residues. Germline CDR1 reads LGHDT; CDR2 reads YNNKEL (reference sequence). V lost 8 bases and J lost 5; bases outside the gene matches: 6. The CDR3 loop is CASGWDRAYGYTF. DNA for the CDR3: TGTGCCAGCGGCTGGGACAGGGCGTATGGCTACACCTTC.

The V call is TRBV4-2, the J call TRBJ2-1; 7 bases are a match to TRBD1. Trimming took 4 bases from V and 2 from J; bases not matched to a gene: 5. CDR3 size: 15 residues. Germline CDR1 and CDR2: LGHNA and YNFKEQ. Written as DNA, the CDR3 is TGTGCCAGCAGCCTCCCGACAGGGACCTACAATGAGCAGTTCTTC. Translated, it gives CASSLPTGTYNEQFF.

V is TRBV5-1 and J is TRBJ1-4; TRBD1 matches at 8 bases. Germline-derived CDR1 and CDR2 are SGHRS and YFSETQ. The trim removed 4 bases at V and 8 bases at J, leaving 10 bases unmatched. The CDR3 spans 15 residues. CDR3 in DNA: TGCGCCAGCAGCGTACTGACAGGGGCTGGAGAAAAACTGTTTTTT. Residues: CASSVLTGAGEKLFF.

The V and J genes are TRBV7-9 and TRBJ1-2, with TRBD1 identical over 7 bases. The CDR3 has 13 amino acids. The germline CDR1 and CDR2 sequences are SEHNR and FQNEAQ (reference sequence). V trimming: 1 base; J trimming: 4 bases; junction bases outside the gene matches: 0. CDR3 in amino acids: CASSLEGAYGYTF. CDR3 sequence (DNA): TGTGCCAGCAGCTTAGAGGGGGCCTATGGCTACACCTTC.

In the case of this clone: The junction differs from germline at one of its ends, possibly a read error. The chain employs TRBV6-1 and TRBJ2-1; 7 positions agree with TRBD1. Germline CDR1 MNHNS, CDR2 SASEGT. The CDR3 has 16 residues. The CDR3 bases are TGTGCCAGCAGTGAACAGGTGTGGGTAGGTCGGGGACAGTCCCTCTTC. Residues: CASSEQVWVGRGQSLF.

The chain carries TRBV3-1 (or the pseudogene TRBV3-2) and TRBJ1-4, with TRBD1 matching over 7 bases. Trimming cost V 7 bases and J 5 bases; bases outside gene matches: 10. From germline, CDR1 is LGHDT and CDR2 YNNKEL (reference sequence). This CDR3 is 15 amino acids long. The CDR3 region is CASTYSGTENEKLFF. The CDR3 DNA follows: TGTGCCAGCACCTACTCCGGGACAGAAAATGAAAAACTGTTTTTT.

The chain uses TRBV9 and TRBJ2-3; 9 nucleotides agree with TRBD2. V lost 3 bases and J lost 6; bases outside the gene matches: 11. The germline gives CDR1 SGDLS, CDR2 YYNGEE. The CDR3 totals 16 residues. The CDR3 coding sequence is TGTGCCAGCAGCGGACCTGGCGGGGGGGCCTCGGATACGCAGTATTTT. It specifies CASSGPGGGASDTQYF.

The J gene is TRBJ2-2, the V gene TRBV19; maybe TRBD1 (6 bases). The CDR3 is 14 residues long. With 7 bases removed from V and 6 bases from J, the gap between germline ends came to 15 bases. Looked up from germline, CDR1 is LNHDA and CDR2 is SQIVND (reference sequence). CDR3 region: CASKGQTSAGELFF. The CDR3 DNA sequence: TGTGCCAGTAAAGGACAGACGAGTGCCGGGGAGCTGTTTTTT.

The CDR3 region has the DNA TGTGCCAGCAACCGGGACCAAGAGACCCAGTACTTC. Translating gives CASNRDQETQYF. The J gene is TRBJ2-5, the V gene TRBV7-9, with D hard to call. CDR1 is SEHNR, CDR2 FQNEAQ, per germline (reference sequence). The CDR3 length is 12 residues. V was trimmed by 7 bases and J by 0 bases, leaving 6 bases between them.

In its sample, this clone was seen once. The V gene is TRBV11-3, the J gene TRBJ2-2; D is possibly TRBD1 or TRBD2 (5 bases each). In germline, CDR1 is SGHNT, CDR2 YENEEA. The CDR3 runs 15 residues. V was cut by 10 bases and J by 8 bases, with 23 bases left in between. In DNA form, the CDR3 reads TGTGCCACTTCCCCCCGGGGCTGGGACGGGGGGGAGCTGTTTTTT. This codes for CATSPRGWDGGELFF.

The chain couples TRBV14 to TRBJ2-1, with 13 bases lining up with TRBD2. J gave up 8 bases and V 1 base, and 2 bases lay outside the gene matches. The CDR3 totals 15 residues. CDR1 SGHDN and CDR2 FVKESK come from the germline V gene. The CDR3 DNA sequence: TGTGCCAGCAGCCAAGGACTAGCGGGGGGCTATGAGCAGTTCTTC. Translated: CASSQGLAGGYEQFF.